The entry that follows covers one T cell receptor (beta chain) sequence. Its antigen is currently unknown. PCR used 60 Vbeta primers and 13 Jbeta primers. Libraries were prepared by immunoSEQ multiplex PCR; TCRdb keeps only in-frame clonotypes and omits some of them. There are roughly 99,000 clones in the sample; roughly 80% occur only once, and approximately 2.4% lies in the top ten. The entry originates in a study of cytomegalovirus exposure and HLA in healthy donors. Study results and caveats: Common viral pathogens (according to a later analysis) appeared linked to several of the most significant clusters. Many donors carried some public TCRs, although rarity characterized most TCR sequences. Among the sequence variants, a highly shared cluster was likely an artifact of sequencing.

As for the donors, each was a healthy bone marrow donor. CDR3 size: 13 residues. In germline, CDR1 is LNHDA, CDR2 SQIVND (reference sequence). Trimming removed 4 bases from V and 9 bases from J, with 13 bases in between. Source material: PBMCs. The clonotype comes from a man aged 30-40 years in good health and CMV-seropositive. V gene TRBV19 combines with J gene TRBJ2-4; D gene ambiguous. CDR3 bases: TGTGCCAGTAGTAACCCTCCTGAGCGCATTCAGTACTTC. Amino acid sequence: CASSNPPERIQYF.